This TCR beta chain appears in the sequencing data of a study of response to subunit inactivated influenza vaccine. Trimming removed 5 bases from V and 7 bases from J; junction bases left unmatched: 9. CDR1 and CDR2 from the germline V gene are MDHEN and SYDVKM. This CDR3 spans 17 amino acids. This clonotype has a count of ten or more. Its target is unknown. Using its own MiXCR run on the RT-PCR reads, TCRdb lists one record per CDR3 protein. The sample shows 500,000 to 600,000 distinct CDR3 sequences, around 15% of them seen only once. Study observations and caveats: The study's authors posited that every seasonal influenza vaccination enlists few new T cells.

The V call is TRBV28, the J call TRBJ2-1, with TRBD2 identical over 15 bases. The sample here was PBMCs from blood, taken about 12 days after vaccination. This clonotype was obtained from a man aged 50 or older who received an inactivated influenza vaccine. CDR3 DNA: TGTGCCAGCAGTCCCCCCCCTGGGACTAGCGGGAGGAATGAGCAGTTCTTC. Translating gives CASSPPPGTSGRNEQFF.